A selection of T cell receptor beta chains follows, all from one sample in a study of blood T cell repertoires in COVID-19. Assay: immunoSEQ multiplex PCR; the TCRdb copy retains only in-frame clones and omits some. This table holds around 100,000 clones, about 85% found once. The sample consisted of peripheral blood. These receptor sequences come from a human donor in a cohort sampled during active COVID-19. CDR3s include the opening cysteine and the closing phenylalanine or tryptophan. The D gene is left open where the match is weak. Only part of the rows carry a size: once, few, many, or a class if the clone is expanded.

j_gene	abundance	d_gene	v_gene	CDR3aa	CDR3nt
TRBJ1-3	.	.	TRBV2	CASTLDRYSGNTIYF	TGTGCCAGCACCTTAGACAGGTACTCTGGAAACACCATATATTTT
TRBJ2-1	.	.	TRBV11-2	CASSLGESNEQFF	TGTGCCAGCAGCTTAGGAGAATCCAATGAGCAGTTCTTC
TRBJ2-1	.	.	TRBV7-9	CASSADTRGVEQFF	TGTGCCAGCAGCGCAGACACCCGGGGTGTTGAGCAGTTCTTC
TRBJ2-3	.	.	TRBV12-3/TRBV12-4	CASSFRADTQYF	TGTGCCAGCAGTTTCAGGGCAGATACGCAGTATTTT
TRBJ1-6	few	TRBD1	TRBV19	CASMNRGASPLHF	TGTGCCAGTATGAACAGGGGGGCTTCACCCCTCCACTTT
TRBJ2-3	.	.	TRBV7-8	CATQRRSTDTQYF	TGTGCCACTCAGCGGAGAAGCACAGATACGCAGTATTTT
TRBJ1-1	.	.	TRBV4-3	CASSQERYGQAFF	TGCGCCAGCAGCCAAGAGCGGTATGGTCAGGCTTTCTTT
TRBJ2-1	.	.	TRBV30	CAWSVPGLGVDWGNEQFF	TGTGCCTGGAGTGTGCCGGGACTTGGGGTTGATTGGGGCAATGAGCAGTTCTTC
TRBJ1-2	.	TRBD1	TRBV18	CASSPTGAGYTF	TGTGCCAGCTCACCCACAGGGGCTGGCTACACCTTC
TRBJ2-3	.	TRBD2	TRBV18	CASSQYSGTDTDTQYF	TGTGCCAGCTCACAATATAGCGGGACTGACACAGATACGCAGTATTTT
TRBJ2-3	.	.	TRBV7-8	CASSAGWTDTQYF	TGTGCCAGCAGTGCAGGGTGGACAGATACGCAGTATTTT
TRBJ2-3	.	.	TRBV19	CVPRDTQYF	TGTGTCCCGAGAGATACGCAGTATTTT
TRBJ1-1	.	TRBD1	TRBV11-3	CASSSQGADTEAFF	TGTGCCAGCAGCTCACAGGGGGCTGACACTGAAGCTTTCTTT
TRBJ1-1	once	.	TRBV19	CASSIDFWSFAFF	TGTGCCAGTAGTATAGACTTTTGGAGTTTCGCTTTCTTT
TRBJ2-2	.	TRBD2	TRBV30	CAWSLGLAGSTGELFF	TGTGCCTGGAGTCTTGGACTAGCGGGATCCACCGGGGAGCTGTTTTTT
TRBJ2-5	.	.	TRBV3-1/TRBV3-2	CASSQVAGQETQYF	TGTGCCAGCAGCCAAGTGGCGGGCCAAGAGACCCAGTACTTC
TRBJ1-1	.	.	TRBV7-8	CASSLDRVEAFF	TGTGCCAGCAGCTTAGACCGGGTTGAAGCTTTCTTT
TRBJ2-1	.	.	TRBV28	CASSPHVATGARHNEQFF	TGTGCCAGCAGCCCCCATGTTGCGACAGGTGCTCGGCACAATGAGCAGTTCTTC
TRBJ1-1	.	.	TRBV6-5	CASGSLSGNTEAFF	TGTGCCAGCGGCTCTTTAAGCGGGAACACTGAAGCTTTCTTT
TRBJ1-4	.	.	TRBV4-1	CASSQGGAALEKREKLFF	TGCGCCAGCAGCCAAGGTGGGGCAGCCCTAGAAAAGAGGGAAAAACTGTTTTTT
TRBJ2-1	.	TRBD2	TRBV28	CASRTNERGTSYNEQFF	TGTGCCAGCAGAACAAACGAGCGGGGTACCTCCTACAATGAGCAGTTCTTC
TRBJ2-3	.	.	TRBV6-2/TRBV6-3	CASSSFTDTQYF	TGTGCCAGCAGTTCATTCACAGATACGCAGTATTTT
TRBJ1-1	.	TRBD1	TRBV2	CASIATGMAEAFF	TGTGCCAGCATTGCGACAGGGATGGCTGAAGCTTTCTTT